The sequence of this T cell receptor (beta chain) was determined in a study of T cell clones after liver transplantation (dated by TCRdb to about 2019). As for the study more broadly: ITN030ST, the source of the samples, was a randomized trial that attempted immunosuppression withdrawal within 2 years of liver transplantation. Donor-reactive T cell clones were identified using TCRbeta sequencing after a pre-transplant mixed lymphocyte reaction and were then followed in post-transplant blood. Third party-reactive TCRbeta sequences were also identified from pre-transplant MLRs to serve as an antigen-independent comparator for donor-reactive sequences. Three of the eight recipients were HCV-positive; the others were transplanted for non-autoimmune, non-viral indications. Until randomization at 12-24 months post-transplant, subjects were given standard immunosuppression, with no induction therapy. Tolerance was defined as complete immunosuppression withdrawal for at least one year with no rise in liver enzymes beyond twice the upper limit of normal. Blood samples were collected pre-transplant, pre-randomization before withdrawal, and post-randomization after either complete withdrawal or failed withdrawal. The studied cohort comprised 8 liver transplant recipients, 3 classified as tolerant and 5 as non-tolerant.

High-throughput TCRbeta CDR3 sequencing of frozen genomic DNA was performed by immunoSEQ, including PCR amplification, mapping, bias correction and internal controls. As for the authors' bioinformatics: Only productive rearrangements were retained, with each unique TCRbeta sequence defined by its CDR3 nucleotide sequence together with its V and J gene. For classification of a sequence as donor-reactive, at least 5-fold expansion in CFSE-low cells relative to unstimulated pre-transplant cells and a frequency of at least 0.01% were required. Per-subject minimum frequency thresholds, based on the lowest-template unstimulated sample, ensured at least 90% detection power. Jensen-Shannon divergence between the top 1000 TCRbeta sequences post-transplant and pre-transplant was used to measure repertoire turnover. Changes in detection of donor-reactive sequences were tested with two-sided Fisher's exact tests. TCRdb stores this immuneACCESS table with in-frame sequences only. Part of the clones is absent; in the studies checked, under half of the shortfall reflects unresolved V genes, and no reason is known for the rest. V, J and clone size reflect that table, while D and trimming were determined from the DNA. The sample table records 55,000 to 75,000 clones; 70% of these occur just once. In total, the top ten clones hold around 2.8% of the sample.

What the authors observed across the whole study: Because allograft tissue specimens were not available, migration of donor-reactive T cells into the graft, rather than deletion, may have occurred. In 5 of 8 subjects, circulating donor-reactive CD4 TCRbeta sequences decreased significantly after transplant, regardless of tolerance or HCV status. Low numbers of available donor cells limited the measurable donor-reactive repertoire in a couple of subjects. The decline in donor-reactive sequences exceeded the decline in third party-reactive sequences, suggesting partial antigen-specific deletion that was unrelated to withdrawal success. When repertoire turnover was taken into account, detection of donor-reactive sequences was significantly reduced in 7 of 8 subjects for CD4 and in 8 of 8 subjects for CD8. Conclusions were preliminary, limited by small, heterogeneous patient numbers and non-standardized post-transplant time points.

The CDR3 runs 14 amino acids, cysteine and phenylalanine included. Only the CDR3 DNA stays, 42 bases, in frame from base 1. V has 4 bases trimmed and J has 4 bases trimmed; junction bases matching no gene number 4. Via the germline V gene, CDR1 is SGHRS and CDR2 YFSETQ. Points on this clone: No antigen is known for it. Per-base quality was not reported, and no clone a single base away is much larger than it.

Unstimulated PBMCs, after thawing, were stained for CD3, CD4 and CD8 and then FACS-sorted into CD3+CD4+ and CD3+CD8+ populations. Randomization to immunosuppression withdrawal applied to every one of the 8 studied subjects. The Qiagen DNeasy Blood and Tissue Kit was used for genomic DNA isolation. The receptor chain draws on TRBV5-1 and TRBJ2-1; 8 central bases correspond to TRBD2. The starting material was CD4+ T cells from blood, obtained at the approximately 16-month timepoint. This clonotype originated in a human patient who received a liver transplant. Some T cells may have been brought in with the graft after a transplant. The sequenced DNA: TGCGCCAGCAGCGGGGCGGGAGGATACAATGAGCAGTTCTTC. Its translation is CASSGAGGYNEQFF.